This T cell receptor beta chain is drawn from a study of shared clonotypes between healthy human individuals. Produced via immunoSEQ multiplex PCR; TCRdb's table is partial and in-frame only. The table includes 150,000 to 200,000 clones, 66% detected once. The CDR3 contains 17 residues. Losses at the gene ends were 6 bases for V and 5 bases for J; bases not matched to a gene: 19. The germline CDR1 and CDR2 sequences are SGHDT and YYEEEE. Only a few counts were recorded for this clone. The specimen sequenced was memory CD4+ T cells sorted from blood. Subset noted: CD45RA-negative fraction. The J gene is TRBJ2-7, the V gene TRBV5-6, with 8 bases identical to TRBD1. This TCR was sampled from a young man in good health. The CDR3 DNA reads as TGTGCCAGCACCCTGGGGCGGACAGGGACGTTTTTGAACGAGCAGTACTTC. Protein: CASTLGRTGTFLNEQYF.